This note documents a single T cell receptor beta chain sequence. The antigen remains unidentified. This specimen belongs to a study of shared clonotypes between healthy human individuals. Method: immunoSEQ multiplex PCR; TCRdb's copy keeps in-frame clones and lacks some. The sample holds approximately 1,000,000 clones, about 80% seen once. V lost 4 bases and J lost 2, with 14 bases in between. Germline V gene data show CDR1 as SGHTA and CDR2 as FQGTGA. The CDR3 has 15 residues. Broader study findings: It was the non-shared clonotypes that had lower generation probabilities than clonotypes shared by all four donors. Genetic and exposure-history diversity was limited by the small donor number.

Material: memory CD4+ T cells from PBMCs. The subset is: CD45RA-negative fraction. This sequence originates from a man younger than 35 in good health. Some clones in this sample may be carry-over from other donors' samples. The rearrangement uses TRBV7-3 and TRBJ1-1, with D possibly being TRBD1 (5 bases). The CDR3 DNA follows: TGTGCCAGCAGCTCCCAAGATCAGGGTAACACTGAAGCTTTCTTT. Translating gives CASSSQDQGNTEAFF. Full variable domain (remainder filled in from reference TRBV7-3 and TRBJ1-1): GAGVSQTPSNKVTEKGKYVELRCDPISGHTALYWYRQSLGQGPEFLIYFQGTGAADDSGLPNDRFFAVRPEGSVSTLKIQRTERGDSAVYLCASSSQDQGNTEAFFGQGTRLTVV.